This is a list of T cell receptor beta chains from one sample in a study of beta chain features in type 1 diabetes. Profiling relied on immunoSEQ multiplex PCR, and the TCRdb table lists in-frame clones only, not all of them. The sample contains 640,000 or so clones, 11% to 15% of which appear only once. Sequencing used naive CD4+ T cells from blood. The origin of the receptors is a man younger than 35 with type 1 diabetes. CDR3s include the opening cysteine and the closing phenylalanine or tryptophan. The D gene is left open where the match is weak. Size values are once, few and many counts, or a class for expanded clones, and some rows have none.

j_gene | abundance | d_gene | v_gene | CDR3nt | CDR3aa
TRBJ2-7 | NA | TRBD1 | TRBV4-1 | TGCGCCAGCAGTGGACAGGGGACCTACGAGCAGTACTTC | CASSGQGTYEQYF
TRBJ2-7 | NA | TRBD2 | TRBV19 | TGTGCCAGTAGCCGGACTAGTGACTACGAGCAGTACTTC | CASSRTSDYEQYF
TRBJ2-5 | few | NA | TRBV9 | TGTGCCAGCGGCTCAGGGTCGATGGAGACCCAGTACTTC | CASGSGSMETQYF
TRBJ2-3 | NA | NA | TRBV11-1 | TGTGCCAGCAGCTTCGAGGGGGGGCAGTATTTT | CASSFEGGQYF
TRBJ1-1 | few | TRBD1 | TRBV9 | TGTGCCAGCAGCGTAGGGCCGACAGGGGCCCTGAACACTGAAGCTTTCTTT | CASSVGPTGALNTEAFF
TRBJ2-3 | few | NA | TRBV10-3 | TGTGCCATCTCTTCCGGAGAAATAGCCACAGATACGCAGTATTTT | CAISSGEIATDTQYF
TRBJ1-6 | few | TRBD1 | TRBV4-3 | TGCGCCAGCAGCCAAGAGGGACAGGCCCGCTCCTATAATTCACCCCTCCACTTT | CASSQEGQARSYNSPLHF
TRBJ1-2 | NA | NA | TRBV6-5 | TGTGCCAGCAGCCCCGACGGAACCTATGGCTACACCTTC | CASSPDGTYGYTF
TRBJ2-4 | NA | NA | TRBV19 | TGTGCCAGTAGTATTCGAACCACGGGGGACATTCAGTACTTC | CASSIRTTGDIQYF
TRBJ2-3 | few | TRBD2 | TRBV6-5 | TGTGCCAGCAGTTACTGGGCGGGAGGCGGCACAGATACGCAGTATTTT | CASSYWAGGGTDTQYF
TRBJ2-7 | NA | NA | TRBV6-5 | TGTGCCAGCAGTTACTTGCGGTCGAGCGAGCAGTACTTC | CASSYLRSSEQYF
TRBJ1-1 | few | NA | TRBV5-8 | TGTGCCAGCAGCCCCGTTGACAAAATGAACACTGAAGCTTTCTTT | CASSPVDKMNTEAFF
TRBJ2-5 | NA | TRBD2 | TRBV10-3 | TGTGCCAGTTCTACTAGCGCACAAGAGACCCAGTACTTC | CASSTSAQETQYF
TRBJ2-3 | few | TRBD2 | TRBV5-4 | TGTGCCAGCAGCTTCGGGCTAGCGGAATCAGATACGCAGTATTTT | CASSFGLAESDTQYF
TRBJ2-7 | few | TRBD2 | TRBV5-1 | TGCGCCAGCAGCCCCGGGACTAGCGGGAGAGGATCGTGGTATGAGCAGTACTTC | CASSPGTSGRGSWYEQYF
TRBJ2-7 | NA | TRBD2 | TRBV4-2 | TGTGCCAGCAGCCAAGGACTAGCGGATGACTACGAGCAGTACTTC | CASSQGLADDYEQYF
TRBJ1-5 | NA | NA | TRBV9 | TGTGCCAGCAGTTTTTCGGGGTCAGGGAATCAGCCCCAGCATTTT | CASSFSGSGNQPQHF
TRBJ1-1 | NA | NA | TRBV28 | TGTGCCAGCAGTTTACCTCACGGCGGGACTGAAGCTTTCTTT | CASSLPHGGTEAFF
TRBJ1-2 | once | NA | TRBV4-3 | TGCGCCAGCAGCCAAGACCTGACAGGACTCTATGGCTACACCTTC | CASSQDLTGLYGYTF
TRBJ2-5 | few | TRBD2 | TRBV5-6 | TGTGCCAGCAGGACTAGCGGGAGCGAGACCCAGTACTTC | CASRTSGSETQYF
TRBJ2-3 | NA | NA | TRBV7-2 | TGTGCCAGCAGCTGGAACGGGGGTTTGGGCACAGATACGCAGTATTTT | CASSWNGGLGTDTQYF
TRBJ2-7 | NA | TRBD2 | TRBV29-1 | TGCAGCGTTGAAGATTTTAGCGGGAGTGGGTTATACGAGCAGTACTTC | CSVEDFSGSGLYEQYF
TRBJ2-7 | NA | NA | TRBV7-3 | TGTGCCAGCAGCTTCTGCCCCAGGAGTCCCTCCTACGAGCAGTACTTC | CASSFCPRSPSYEQYF
TRBJ2-3 | NA | NA | TRBV6-5 | TGTGCCAGCAGGGGGATCCCAGATACGCAGTATTTT | CASRGIPDTQYF
TRBJ2-1 | few | TRBD2 | TRBV4-2 | TGTGCCAGCAGCCAAGAGGGGAGGGAGGCCAATGAGCAGTTCTTC | CASSQEGREANEQFF
TRBJ2-1 | NA | NA | TRBV9 | TGTGCCAGCAGCGTCTTCCGGGACTCCTACAATGAGCAGTTCTTC | CASSVFRDSYNEQFF
TRBJ1-5 | NA | NA | TRBV27 | TGTGCCAGCAGCCTCCGGGGTACCGATCAGCCCCAGCATTTT | CASSLRGTDQPQHF